This T cell receptor (beta chain) was sequenced during a study of blood T cell repertoires in COVID-19. Study overall: Whether acute or convalescent, the COVID-19 samples came from the United States, Italy and Spain. PBMCs, B-cell-depleted T cells, or T cells provided the cDNA or gDNA that made up the material.

In the authors' workflow: Reference gene primer amplification yielded estimated nucleated cell counts. Generated by immunoSEQ multiplex PCR, the TCRdb table keeps only in-frame clones and is missing some. V and J calls and clone size are those listed in that table; D and trimming were worked out from the DNA. The sample contains about 110,000 clones, around 83% of which appear only once. V was pared by 6 bases and J by 0 bases, with 8 bases between. The CDR3 runs to 13 residues. CDR1 and CDR2 from the germline V gene are KGHSH and LQKENI. This clonotype was obtained from a woman older than 75 with active or convalescent COVID-19. The specimen sequenced was peripheral blood. The rearrangement uses TRBV18 and TRBJ2-5; no clear D gene. CDR3 in DNA: TGTGCCAGCTCCTACAGTTACCAAGAGACCCAGTACTTC. It specifies CASSYSYQETQYF.